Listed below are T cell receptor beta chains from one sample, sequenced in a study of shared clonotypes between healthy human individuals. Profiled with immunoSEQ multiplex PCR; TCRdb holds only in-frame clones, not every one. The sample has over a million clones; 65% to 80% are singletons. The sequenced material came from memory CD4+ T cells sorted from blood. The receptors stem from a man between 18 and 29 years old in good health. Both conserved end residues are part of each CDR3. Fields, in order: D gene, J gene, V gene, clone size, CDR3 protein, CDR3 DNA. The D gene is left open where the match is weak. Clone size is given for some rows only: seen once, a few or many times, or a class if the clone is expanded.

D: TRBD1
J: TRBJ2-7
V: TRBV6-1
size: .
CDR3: CASSEAGQGAWEQYF
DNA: TGTGCCAGCAGTGAAGCGGGACAGGGTGCTTGGGAGCAGTACTTC

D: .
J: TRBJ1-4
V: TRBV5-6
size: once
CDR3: CASSQGYLNEKLFF
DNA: TGTGCCAGCAGCCAGGGGTATCTAAATGAAAAACTGTTTTTT

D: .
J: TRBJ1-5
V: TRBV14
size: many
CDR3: CASSQDSNQPQHF
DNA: TGTGCCAGCAGCCAAGACTCGAATCAGCCCCAGCATTTT

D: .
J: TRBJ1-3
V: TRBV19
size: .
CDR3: CASSDTGTSGNTIYF
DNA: TGTGCCAGTAGTGACACCGGGACAAGTGGAAACACCATATATTTT

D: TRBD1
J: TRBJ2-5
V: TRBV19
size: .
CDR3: CASSIVQGAGSGQETQYF
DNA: TGTGCCAGTAGTATAGTACAGGGGGCTGGTTCCGGCCAAGAGACCCAGTACTTC

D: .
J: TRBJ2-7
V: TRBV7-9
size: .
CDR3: CASSPSYEQYF
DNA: TGTGCCAGCAGCCCAAGCTACGAGCAGTACTTC

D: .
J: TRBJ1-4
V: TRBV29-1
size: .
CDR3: CSVEAGSGEKLFF
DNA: TGCAGCGTGGAGGCAGGGTCCGGCGAAAAACTGTTTTTT

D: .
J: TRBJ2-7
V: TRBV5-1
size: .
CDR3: CASSLEVSGAGYEQYF
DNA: TGCGCCAGCAGCTTGGAGGTTTCGGGGGCCGGATACGAGCAGTACTTC

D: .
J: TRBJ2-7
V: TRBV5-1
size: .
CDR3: CASSLEEGRQGQYF
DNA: TGCGCCAGCAGCTTGGAGGAAGGAAGGCAGGGGCAGTACTTC

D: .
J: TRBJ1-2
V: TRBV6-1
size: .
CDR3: CASSEGWGGGGYTF
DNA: TGTGCCAGCAGTGAAGGATGGGGGGGAGGCGGCTACACCTTC

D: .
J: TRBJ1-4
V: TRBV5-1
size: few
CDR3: CASSGRVDEKLFF
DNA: TGCGCCAGCAGCGGCAGGGTGGATGAAAAACTGTTTTTT

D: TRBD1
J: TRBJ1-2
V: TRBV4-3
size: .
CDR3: CASSQYWTGGLQGYTF
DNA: TGCGCCAGCAGCCAGTATTGGACAGGGGGTCTTCAGGGCTACACCTTC

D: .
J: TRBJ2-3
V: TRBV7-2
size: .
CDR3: CASSLGAQWRTDTQYF
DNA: TGTGCCAGCAGCTTAGGGGCGCAGTGGCGCACAGATACGCAGTATTTT

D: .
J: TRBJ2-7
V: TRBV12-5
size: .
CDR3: CASGLVLTRELYEQYF
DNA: TGTGCTAGTGGTTTGGTCTTGACCAGGGAGTTGTACGAGCAGTACTTC

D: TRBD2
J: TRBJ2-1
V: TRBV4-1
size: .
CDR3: CASSPIQRGGPANEQFF
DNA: TGCGCCAGCAGCCCCATCCAGCGGGGGGGACCAGCCAATGAGCAGTTCTTC

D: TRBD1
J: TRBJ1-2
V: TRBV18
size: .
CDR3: CASSPDRGPTGGYTF
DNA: TGTGCCAGCTCACCGGACAGGGGGCCAACCGGGGGCTACACCTTC

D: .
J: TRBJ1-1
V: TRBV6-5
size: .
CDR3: CASRRGGTEAFF
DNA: TGTGCCAGCAGGCGGGGTGGTACTGAAGCTTTCTTT

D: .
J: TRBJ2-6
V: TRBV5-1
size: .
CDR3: CASSLVPDSGANVLTF
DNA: TGCGCCAGCAGCTTGGTGCCCGACTCTGGGGCCAACGTCCTGACTTTC

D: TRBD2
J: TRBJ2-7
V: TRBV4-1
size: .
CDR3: CASSQDSGGAYEQYF
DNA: TGCGCCAGCAGCCAAGATAGCGGGGGGGCCTACGAGCAGTACTTC

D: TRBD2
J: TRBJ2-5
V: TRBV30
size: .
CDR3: CAWKGSGVQETQYF
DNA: TGTGCCTGGAAAGGTAGCGGGGTCCAAGAGACCCAGTACTTC

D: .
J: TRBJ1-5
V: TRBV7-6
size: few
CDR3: CASSVLGAELPPSVAQHF
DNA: TGTGCCAGCAGCGTTTTAGGGGCAGAACTACCCCCCTCGGTAGCCCAGCATTTT

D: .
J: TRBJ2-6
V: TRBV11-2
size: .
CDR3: CASSLRRGAGANVLTF
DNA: TGTGCCAGCAGCTTACGCCGAGGGGCTGGGGCCAACGTCCTGACTTTC

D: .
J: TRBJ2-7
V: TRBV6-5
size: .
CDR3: CASRGSGTYEQYF
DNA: TGTGCCAGCAGGGGGAGCGGAACCTACGAGCAGTACTTC

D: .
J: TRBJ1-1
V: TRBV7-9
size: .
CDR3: CASSYGYSGPEAFF
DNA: TGTGCCAGCAGCTACGGTTACTCGGGGCCTGAAGCTTTCTTT

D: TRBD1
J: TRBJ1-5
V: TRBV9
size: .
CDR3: CASSPGQFNQPQHF
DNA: TGTGCCAGCAGCCCGGGACAGTTCAATCAGCCCCAGCATTTT

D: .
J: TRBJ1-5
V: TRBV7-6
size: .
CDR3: CASSLADSNQPQHF
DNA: TGTGCCAGCAGCTTAGCGGATAGCAATCAGCCCCAGCATTTT

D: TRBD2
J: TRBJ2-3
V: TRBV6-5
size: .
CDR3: CASSSRTSGSGDTQYF
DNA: TGTGCCAGCAGTTCCCGGACTAGCGGGAGTGGAGATACGCAGTATTTT

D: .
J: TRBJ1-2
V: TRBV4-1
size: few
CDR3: CASSQDIAPVSGYTF
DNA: TGCGCCAGCAGCCAAGATATAGCCCCGGTCTCTGGCTACACCTTC

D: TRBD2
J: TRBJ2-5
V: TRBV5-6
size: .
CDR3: CASSWTFNGGEETQYF
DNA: TGTGCCAGCAGCTGGACCTTTAACGGGGGGGAAGAGACCCAGTACTTC

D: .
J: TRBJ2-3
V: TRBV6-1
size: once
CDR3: CASSEGGLDTQYF
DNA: TGTGCCAGCAGTGAGGGGGGTTTGGATACGCAGTATTTT

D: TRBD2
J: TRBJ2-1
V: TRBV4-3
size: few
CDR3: CASSLSGRYSYNEQFF
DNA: TGCGCCAGCAGTCTTAGCGGGAGGTACTCCTACAATGAGCAGTTCTTC

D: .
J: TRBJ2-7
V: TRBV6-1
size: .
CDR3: CASSELIGGPSSYEQYF
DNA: TGTGCCAGCAGTGAACTGATAGGGGGGCCCAGCTCCTACGAGCAGTACTTC

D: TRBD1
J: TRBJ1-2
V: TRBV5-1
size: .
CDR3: CASSARTGSYGYTF
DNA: TGCGCCAGCAGCGCCAGGACAGGGAGCTATGGCTACACCTTC

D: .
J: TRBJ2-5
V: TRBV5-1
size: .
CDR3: CASSLPTGAGGETQYF
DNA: TGCGCCAGCAGCTTGCCGACAGGGGCGGGGGGAGAGACCCAGTACTTC

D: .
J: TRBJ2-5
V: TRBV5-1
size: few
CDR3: CASSLSSFETQYF
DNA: TGCGCCAGCAGCTTGAGTTCATTCGAGACCCAGTACTTC

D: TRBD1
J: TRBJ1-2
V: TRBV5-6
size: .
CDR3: CASSFDRAGGYTF
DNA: TGTGCCAGCAGCTTCGACAGGGCGGGTGGCTACACCTTC

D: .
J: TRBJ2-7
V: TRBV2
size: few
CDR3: CASSEAGPAYEQYF
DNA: TGTGCCAGCAGTGAAGCAGGGCCGGCCTACGAGCAGTACTTC

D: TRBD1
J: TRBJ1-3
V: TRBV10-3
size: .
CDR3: CAIRPGQRAGDTIYF
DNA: TGTGCCATCAGGCCGGGACAGAGGGCGGGGGACACCATATATTTT

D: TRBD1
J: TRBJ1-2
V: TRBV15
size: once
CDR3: CATSPGGGGYTF
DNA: TGTGCCACCAGCCCAGGGGGTGGTGGCTACACCTTC

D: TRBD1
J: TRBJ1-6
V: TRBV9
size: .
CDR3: CASSPETGIYNSPLHF
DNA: TGTGCCAGCAGCCCAGAGACAGGGATCTATAATTCACCCCTCCACTTT

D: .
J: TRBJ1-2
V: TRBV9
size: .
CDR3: CASSVEPGAYGYTF
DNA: TGTGCCAGCAGCGTAGAGCCAGGGGCCTATGGCTACACCTTC

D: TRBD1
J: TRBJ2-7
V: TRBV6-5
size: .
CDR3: CASSSRDRGYEQYF
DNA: TGTGCCAGCAGTTCCCGGGACAGGGGCTACGAGCAGTACTTC

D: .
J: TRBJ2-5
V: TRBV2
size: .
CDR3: CAVTSSGGGTQYF
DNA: TGTGCCGTCACCTCTAGCGGAGGGGGGACCCAGTACTTC

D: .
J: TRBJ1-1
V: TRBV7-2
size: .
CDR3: CASSPRQISEAFF
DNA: TGTGCCAGCAGTCCCCGACAGATCAGTGAAGCTTTCTTT

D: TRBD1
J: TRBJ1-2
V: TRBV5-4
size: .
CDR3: CASSSTGGYGYTF
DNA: TGTGCCAGCAGCTCCACAGGGGGCTACGGCTACACCTTC

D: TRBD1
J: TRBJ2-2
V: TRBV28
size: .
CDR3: CASSLSGTGQGTGELFF
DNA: TGTGCCAGCAGTTTGTCCGGGACAGGGCAGGGGACCGGGGAGCTGTTTTTT

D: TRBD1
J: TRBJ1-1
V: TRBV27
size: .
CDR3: CASRRGQGTGGSEAFF
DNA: TGTGCCAGCAGGAGGGGACAGGGTACTGGGGGGTCTGAAGCTTTCTTT